One and the same sample provided the 8 T cell receptor beta chains below, sequenced in a study of blood T cell repertoires in COVID-19. Profiling relied on immunoSEQ multiplex PCR, and the TCRdb table lists in-frame clones only, not all of them. In the table there are 150,000 to 200,000 clones, approximately 91% of which are singletons. Sequencing used peripheral blood. Receptor source: a man aged 18 to 29 with acute or convalescent COVID-19.

The rearrangement joins TRBV19 to TRBJ1-5; TRBD1 agrees at 9 bases. CDR1 is LNHDA, CDR2 SQIVND, per germline (reference sequence). CDR3 size: 17 residues. V was pared by 4 bases and J by 0 bases, with 7 bases of the junction left unmatched. The CDR3 DNA reads as TGTGCCAGTAGTAGGTTACAGGGGGCGGGTAGCAATCAGCCCCAGCATTTT. Amino acid sequence: CASSRLQGAGSNQPQHF.

The rearrangement uses TRBV27 and TRBJ1-1, with a tentative D call TRBD1 (6 bases). The CDR3 covers 14 residues. The germline gives CDR1 MNHEY, CDR2 SMNVEV (reference sequence). The ends were cut back, 4 bases at V and 11 bases at J, with 20 bases in the middle. CDR3 coding DNA: TGTGCCAGCAGTTACCTCGGAACAGGGTATACGGCTTTCTTT. This gives the protein CASSYLGTGYTAFF.

The V gene is TRBV10-2, the J gene TRBJ2-1, with D possibly being TRBD2 (5 bases). CDR3 length: 15 amino acids. V gave up 4 bases and J gave up 6 bases, with 16 bases separating them. CDR1 and CDR2 (germline): WSHSY, SAAADI. The CDR3 coding sequence is TGCGCCAGCAGTGTCCGAGGTGGGAGCCCCAATGAGCAGTTCTTC. This encodes CASSVRGGSPNEQFF.

V and J are TRBV18 and TRBJ2-2; TRBD2 might be the D (6 bases). The CDR3 is 14 residues long. Deletions cut 10 bases from V and 3 bases from J, with 15 bases between. Germline CDR1 and CDR2: KGHSH and LQKENI. The CDR3 nucleotides are TGTGCCATCCCAATGAGGAGGGACACCGGGGAGCTGTTTTTT. The encoded protein is CAIPMRRDTGELFF.

This rearrangement joins TRBV3-1 (or the pseudogene TRBV3-2) to TRBJ1-2; D uncertain. Trimming cost V 0 bases and J 2 bases, with 10 bases left between them. CDR3 length: 15 residues. Germline CDR1 and CDR2: LGHDT and YNNKEL (reference sequence). The DNA of the CDR3 is TGTGCCAGCAGCCAAGATCCGTCCGGGAACTATGGCTACACCTTC. It encodes CASSQDPSGNYGYTF.

CDR3 DNA: TGCGCCAGCAGCTTGGGGGAGGCGAACACCGGGGAGCTGTTTTTT. This translates into CASSLGEANTGELFF. V usage is TRBV5-1 and J usage is TRBJ2-2; D is possibly TRBD2 (6 bases). This CDR3 comprises 15 residues. V was clipped by 0 bases and J by 0 bases, with 6 bases between them. Germline V lookup: CDR1 SGHRS, CDR2 YFSETQ.

The gene calls are TRBV6-5 and TRBJ1-1, with D perhaps TRBD1 (5 bases). The V end lost 5 bases, the J end lost 6 bases, and 10 bases lay between the germline ends. This CDR3 region has 12 residues. Germline V gives CDR1 MNHEY, CDR2 SVGAGI. CDR3 nucleotide sequence: TGTGCCAGCAGTACGACAGTTTCTGAAGCTTTCTTT. As protein: CASSTTVSEAFF.

V gene TRBV7-9 combines with J gene TRBJ1-4; the match to TRBD1 covers 9 bases. Germline lookup yields CDR1 SEHNR and CDR2 FQNEAQ (reference sequence). The CDR3 loop spans 15 amino acids. V gave up 5 bases and J gave up 4 bases; unmatched junction bases: 5. The CDR3 bases are TGTGCCAGCAGCCCAACAGGGGGCAGTAATGAAAAACTGTTTTTT. This gives the protein CASSPTGGSNEKLFF. The whole variable domain, remainder taken from reference TRBV7-9 and TRBJ1-4, is DTGVSQNPRHKITKRGQNVTFRCDPISEHNRLYWYRQTLGQGPEFLTYFQNEAQLEKSRLLSDRFSAERPKGSFSTLEIQRTEQGDSAMYLCASSPTGGSNEKLFFGSGTQLSVL.